This TCR beta chain was captured in a study of PD-1 and CTLA-4 blockade in melanoma. In regard to this clone: In the same sample, other DNA sequences code for this CDR3.

Germline-derived CDR1 and CDR2 are LNHDA and SQIVND (reference sequence). This CDR3 is 13 amino acids long. V was cut by 3 bases and J by 7 bases, with 10 bases left in between. Repertoires were generated with immunoSEQ multiplex PCR, while TCRdb's copy carries only in-frame clones and drops some. This sample has tens of thousands of clones, with roughly 90% found just once. Sequences were derived from CD8+ T cells from peripheral blood, sampled from a patient given anti-PD-1 treatment. The chain links TRBV19 to TRBJ1-5; D is undetermined. The origin of this receptor is a human donor with melanoma. In DNA form, the CDR3 reads TGTGCCAGTAGTATTATTTCGGGGCAGCCCCAGCATTTT. This translates into CASSIISGQPQHF.